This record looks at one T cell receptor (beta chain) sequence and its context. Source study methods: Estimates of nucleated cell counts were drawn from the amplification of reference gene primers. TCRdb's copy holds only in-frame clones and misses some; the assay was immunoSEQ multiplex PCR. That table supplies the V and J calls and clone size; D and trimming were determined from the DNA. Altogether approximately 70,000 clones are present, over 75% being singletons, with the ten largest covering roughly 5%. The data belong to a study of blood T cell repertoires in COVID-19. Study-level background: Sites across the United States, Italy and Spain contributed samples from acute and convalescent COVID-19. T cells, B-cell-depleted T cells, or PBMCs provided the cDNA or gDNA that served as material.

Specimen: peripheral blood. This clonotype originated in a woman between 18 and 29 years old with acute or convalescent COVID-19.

The CDR3 region is CRVTSGDYNEQFF. The CDR3 coding sequence is TGCAGGGTCACTAGCGGGGACTACAATGAGCAGTTCTTC. The chain employs TRBV29-1 and TRBJ2-1, with 10 nucleotides matching TRBD2. CDR1 is SQVTM, CDR2 ANQGSEA, per germline. This CDR3 region has 13 residues.